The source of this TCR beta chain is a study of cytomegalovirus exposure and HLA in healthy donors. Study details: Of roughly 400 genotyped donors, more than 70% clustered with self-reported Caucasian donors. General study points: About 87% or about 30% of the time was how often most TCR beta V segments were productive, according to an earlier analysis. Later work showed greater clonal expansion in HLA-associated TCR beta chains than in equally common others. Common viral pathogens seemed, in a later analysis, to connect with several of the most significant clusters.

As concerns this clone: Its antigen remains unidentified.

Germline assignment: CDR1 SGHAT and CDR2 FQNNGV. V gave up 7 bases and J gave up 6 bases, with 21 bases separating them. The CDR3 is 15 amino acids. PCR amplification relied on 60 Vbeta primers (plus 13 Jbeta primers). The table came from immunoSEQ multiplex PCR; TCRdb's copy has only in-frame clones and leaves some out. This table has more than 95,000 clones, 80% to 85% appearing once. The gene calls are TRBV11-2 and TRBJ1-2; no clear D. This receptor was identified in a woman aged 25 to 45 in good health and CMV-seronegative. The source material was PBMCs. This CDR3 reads CASTPVGDMGDGYTF. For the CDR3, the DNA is TGTGCCAGCACCCCCGTCGGGGATATGGGCGATGGCTACACCTTC.